Below are 16 T cell receptor beta chains sequenced from a single sample in a study of cytomegalovirus exposure and HLA in healthy donors. Primers included in the PCR were 60 Vbeta and 13 Jbeta primers. The protocol was immunoSEQ multiplex PCR, while the TCRdb copy is restricted to in-frame clones and leaves out a portion. The sample records approximately 190,000 clones, more than 9.5% being singletons. Sequencing was carried out using PBMCs. All receptors come from a man over 45 in good health and CMV-seropositive.

This clone was observed a few times. The V and J genes are TRBV4-3 and TRBJ1-6; possible D gene TRBD1, 6 bases. Per germline, CDR1 LGHNA and CDR2 YSLEER. The CDR3 loop spans 17 amino acids. V lost 0 bases, J lost 1 base, and 10 bases lay in between. The CDR3 protein is CASSQDRGSSYNSPLHF. DNA for the CDR3: TGCGCCAGCAGCCAAGACAGGGGAAGTTCCTATAATTCACCCCTCCACTTT.

This clone occurred a few times. This chain connects TRBV27 to TRBJ2-5, with 7 positions matching TRBD2. This CDR3 comprises 15 residues. The V segment lost 5 bases and the J segment 4 bases; nucleotides outside the gene matches: 10. The germline V gene has CDR1 MNHEY and CDR2 SMNVEV (reference sequence). DNA of the CDR3: TGTGCCAGCAGTCCACTTGGGGGGGGAGTAGAGACCCAGTACTTC. Translating gives CASSPLGGGVETQYF.

This chain links TRBV29-1 with TRBJ2-3; 8 nucleotides align to TRBD2. V shed 4 bases and J 0 bases; nucleotides not matched to a gene: 9. There are 16 residues in the CDR3. Germline V gene lookup returns CDR1 SQVTM and CDR2 ANQGSEA. CDR3 DNA: TGCAGCGTTGGGGGCCCCAGCGGGAGAAGCACAGATACGCAGTATTTT. This gives the protein CSVGGPSGRSTDTQYF.

This clone has only a few counts. This chain connects TRBV7-9 to TRBJ1-3; D not certain. The CDR3 consists of 13 residues. Trimming removed 5 bases at V and 4 bases at J, with 9 bases between. Germline V lookup: CDR1 SEHNR, CDR2 FQNEAQ (reference sequence). CDR3 protein: CASSPVRGNTIYF. CDR3 sequence (DNA): TGTGCCAGCAGCCCCGTTCGGGGAAACACCATATATTTT.

Only a few counts were recorded for this clone. The chain links TRBV5-1 to TRBJ1-4; a weak D match, TRBD1 (5 bases). This CDR3 has 13 residues. Trimming took 3 bases from V and 8 from J, leaving 11 bases between them. Looked up from germline, CDR1 is SGHRS and CDR2 is YFSETQ. CDR3 loop: CASSWRGYEKLFF. CDR3 DNA: TGCGCCAGCAGCTGGAGGGGTTACGAAAAACTGTTTTTT. The entire variable domain, with the rest obtained from reference TRBV5-1 and TRBJ1-4, is as follows: KAGVTQTPRYLIKTRGQQVTLSCSPISGHRSVSWYQQTPGQGLQFLFEYFSETQRNKGNFPGRFSGRQFSNSRSEMNVSTLELGDSALYLCASSWRGYEKLFFGSGTQLSVL.

In this sample, this clone turned up a few times. The chain recombines TRBV6-1 with TRBJ2-7; D is possibly TRBD1 (6 bases). Germline V lookup: CDR1 MNHNS, CDR2 SASEGT. This CDR3 region has 14 residues. V was trimmed by 7 bases and J by 2 bases, leaving 15 bases between them. CDR3 in amino acids: CASIRGWATYEQYF. In DNA form, the CDR3 reads TGTGCCAGCATTAGGGGGTGGGCCACCTACGAGCAGTACTTC.

This chain uses TRBV5-4 with TRBJ2-1, with a weak D call TRBD2 (5 bases). This CDR3 is built from 15 residues. Germline assignment: CDR1 SGHNT and CDR2 YYREEE (reference sequence). V was pared by 0 bases and J by 4 bases, with 11 bases between. The chain's CDR3 is CASSLVGGRYNEQFF. The CDR3, as DNA: TGTGCCAGCAGCTTGGTCGGCGGGCGGTACAATGAGCAGTTCTTC.

The rearrangement joins TRBV7-8 to TRBJ2-7, with D hard to call. Germline V CDR1 and CDR2: SGHVS, FQNEAQ. This CDR3 comprises 12 residues. Deletions cut 1 base from V and 6 bases from J, with 7 bases between. The CDR3 sequence: CASSLVQSEQYV. As DNA, the CDR3 is TGTGCCAGCAGCTTAGTGCAGAGCGAGCAGTACGTC.

The chain joins TRBV5-4 to TRBJ1-6; D unclear. Germline loops: CDR1 SGHNT, CDR2 YYREEE (reference sequence). CDR3 length: 12 amino acids. Trimming pared 4 bases from V and 8 bases from J, leaving 7 bases between. The CDR3 sequence is CASSPPDSPLHF. In DNA, the CDR3 is TGTGCCAGCAGCCCCCCAGATTCACCCCTCCACTTT.

This clone was counted between two and nine times. V usage is TRBV10-3 and J usage is TRBJ2-5; D is perhaps TRBD2 (5 bases). V lost 4 bases and J lost 2, with 8 bases in between. Germline CDR1 and CDR2: ENHRY and SYGVKD. This CDR3 has 13 amino acids. CDR3: CAISGLQQETQYF. The DNA of the CDR3 is TGTGCCATCAGTGGACTACAGCAAGAGACCCAGTACTTC.

In its sample, this clone was seen a few times. The CDR3 sequence: CASSLTEPRETQYF. For the CDR3, the DNA is TGTGCCAGCAGCCTGACCGAGCCGAGGGAGACCCAGTACTTC. The rearrangement links TRBV7-8 to TRBJ2-5; D call uncertain. Germline V CDR1 and CDR2: SGHVS, FQNEAQ. Trimming took off 5 bases at V and 5 bases at J, with 15 bases between the two ends. The CDR3 spans 14 residues.

This clone turned up a few times. The chain recombines TRBV18 with TRBJ2-3; TRBD1 agrees at 11 bases. The length of the CDR3 is 14 residues. Trimming at V came to 6 bases and at J to 4 bases, leaving 3 bases not matched to a gene. Germline V gene data show CDR1 as KGHSH and CDR2 as LQKENI. The CDR3 is CASSRTGGPDTQYF. CDR3 in DNA: TGTGCCAGCTCTCGGACAGGGGGCCCAGATACGCAGTATTTT.

The CDR3 sequence is CASSLIANGSPLHF. The CDR3 nucleotides read TGCGCCAGCAGCTTGATTGCAAACGGGTCACCCCTCCACTTT. The chain uses TRBV5-1 and TRBJ1-6; D uncertain. Germline V gene data show CDR1 as SGHRS and CDR2 as YFSETQ. The CDR3 runs 14 residues. Trimming took 1 base from V and 10 from J, leaving 12 bases between them.

This chain joins TRBV6-5 and TRBJ2-5; D unresolved. The CDR3 has 11 residues. In germline, CDR1 is MNHEY, CDR2 SVGAGI. Trimming shortened V by 7 bases and J by 13 bases, and 16 bases separated the two germline ends. The CDR3: CASTLAESWYF. The CDR3 DNA reads TGTGCCAGCACCCTGGCGGAAAGCTGGTACTTC.

This clone was counted only a few times. V gene TRBV2 combines with J gene TRBJ2-5, with D perhaps matching TRBD2 (7 bases). Trimming removed 7 bases at V and 1 base at J, with 16 bases between. The germline gives CDR1 SNHLY, CDR2 FYNNEI. The CDR3 covers 15 residues. The CDR3 nucleotides read TGTGCCAGCACCCGATGGGGGGGCGGCCAAGAGACCCAGTACTTC. Protein product: CASTRWGGGQETQYF.

This clone was counted a few times. This rearrangement joins TRBV11-2 to TRBJ2-5, with 10 positions matching TRBD2. This CDR3 comprises 14 residues. Germline loops: CDR1 SGHAT, CDR2 FQNNGV. After removal of 1 base from V and 7 bases from J, the junction contained 3 bases not matched to a gene. The CDR3, as DNA: TGTGCCAGCAGCTTAGCACTAGCGGGATGGACCCAGTACTTC. As protein: CASSLALAGWTQYF.